The T cell receptor beta chain described here comes from a study of blood T cell repertoires in COVID-19. Sequenced by immunoSEQ multiplex PCR; TCRdb stores in-frame clones only, minus some. The sample has roughly 290,000 clones, 80% to 85% seen once; the top ten hold approximately 14%. Germline CDR1 SGHDN, CDR2 FVKESK. The CDR3 spans 15 residues. Germline trimming cut 2 bases from V and 4 bases from J; bases unmatched to any gene: 3. This sequence joins TRBV14 and TRBJ2-2; 8 nucleotides agree with TRBD2. The TCR comes from a person aged 70 to 85 with COVID-19, enrolled during active disease. Sample: peripheral blood. The CDR3 region is CASSQIAGTTGELFF. The CDR3 region has the DNA TGTGCCAGCAGCCAAATAGCGGGGACCACCGGGGAGCTGTTTTTT.